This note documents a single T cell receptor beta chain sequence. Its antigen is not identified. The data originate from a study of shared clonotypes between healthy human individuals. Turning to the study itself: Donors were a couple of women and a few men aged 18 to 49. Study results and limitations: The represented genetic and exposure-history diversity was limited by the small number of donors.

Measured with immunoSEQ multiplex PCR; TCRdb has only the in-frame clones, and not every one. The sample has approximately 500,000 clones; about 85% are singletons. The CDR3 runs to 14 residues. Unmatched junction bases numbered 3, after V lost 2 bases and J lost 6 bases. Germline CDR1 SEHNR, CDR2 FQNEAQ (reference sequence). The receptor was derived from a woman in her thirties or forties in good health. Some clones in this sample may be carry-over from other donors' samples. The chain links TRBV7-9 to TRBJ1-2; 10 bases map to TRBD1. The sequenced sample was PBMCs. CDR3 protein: CASSLTGQGDGYTF. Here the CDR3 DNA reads TGTGCCAGCAGCTTAACCGGACAGGGGGATGGCTACACCTTC.